These 12 T cell receptor beta chains came from one sample sequenced in a study of blood T cell repertoires in COVID-19. Libraries were prepared by immunoSEQ multiplex PCR; TCRdb keeps only in-frame clonotypes and omits some of them. Of 300,000 or so clones in the sample, 75% to 95% were seen once. Input material: PBMCs or T cells enriched from blood (not recorded which). These receptors originate from a woman in her thirties who had recovered from COVID-19.

The rearrangement links TRBV7-8 to TRBJ2-1; possible D gene TRBD2, 7 bases. V was clipped by 1 base and J by 5 bases, with 21 bases between them. The CDR3 is 18 residues long. Germline assignment: CDR1 SGHVS and CDR2 FQNEAQ. The CDR3 loop is CASSLGSGGAGFDNEQFF. Here the CDR3 DNA reads TGTGCCAGCAGCTTAGGGTCGGGGGGCGCGGGTTTCGACAATGAGCAGTTCTTC. Complete variable domain (other parts from reference TRBV7-8 and TRBJ2-1): GAGVSQSPRYKVAKRGQDVALRCDPISGHVSLFWYQQALGQGPEFLTYFQNEAQLDKSGLPSDRFFAERPEGSVSTLKIQRTQQEDSAVYLCASSLGSGGAGFDNEQFFGPGTRLTVL.

The chain recombines TRBV6-2 or TRBV6-3 with TRBJ2-2; tentatively, D is TRBD2 (5 bases). V was shortened by 6 bases and J by 5 bases, with 16 bases between the two germline ends. The germline V gene encodes CDR1 MNHEY and CDR2 SVGEGT. CDR3 length equals 15 residues. The CDR3: CASSPFGRGTGELFF. For the CDR3, the DNA is TGTGCCAGCAGCCCTTTTGGGAGAGGTACCGGGGAGCTGTTTTTT.

This chain joins TRBV29-1 and TRBJ1-3; TRBD1 matches at 8 bases. The CDR3 extends over 12 amino acids. Per germline, CDR1 SQVTM and CDR2 ANQGSEA. CDR3 protein: CSGQGSGNTIYF. The DNA of the CDR3 is TGCAGTGGACAGGGTTCGGGAAACACCATATATTTT.

The chain employs TRBV9 and TRBJ2-1; 11 bases map to TRBD2. Germline assignment: CDR1 SGDLS and CDR2 YYNGEE. The CDR3 consists of 16 residues. The ends lost 4 bases at V and 5 bases at J; junction bases unmatched: 8. CDR3 amino acids: CASSPGTSGSHNEQFF. In DNA form, the CDR3 reads TGTGCCAGCAGCCCGGGGACTAGCGGATCTCACAATGAGCAGTTCTTC.

The rearrangement joins TRBV9 to TRBJ1-4, with TRBD1 identical over 9 bases. V lost 3 bases and J lost 7; bases outside the gene matches: 7. In germline, CDR1 is SGDLS, CDR2 YYNGEE. The length of the CDR3 is 15 residues. CDR3 nucleotide sequence: TGTGCCAGCAGCGCTACCGGGACAGGGAGTGAAAAACTGTTTTTT. The encoded protein is CASSATGTGSEKLFF.

The chain is built from TRBV19 and TRBJ1-5; D unresolved. CDR1 LNHDA and CDR2 SQIVND come from the germline V gene (reference sequence). The CDR3 loop spans 15 amino acids. Trimming removed 7 bases from V and 4 bases from J, with 17 bases in between. The DNA of the CDR3 is TGTGCCAGTACCATGGCTCAGGCCCTGAATCAGCCCCAGCATTTT. Its protein is CASTMAQALNQPQHF. The complete variable domain, with remaining parts taken from reference TRBV19 and TRBJ1-5, reads DGGITQSPKYLFRKEGQNVTLSCEQNLNHDAMYWYRQDPGQGLRLIYYSQIVNDFQKGDIAEGYSVSREKKESFPLTVTSAQKNPTAFYLCASTMAQALNQPQHFGDGTRLSIL.

The DNA for the CDR3 is TGCGCCAGCAGCTTGGGGTCACGAGGAGAAAAACTGTTTTTT. It yields the protein CASSLGSRGEKLFF. The chain has TRBV5-1 and TRBJ1-4; no clear D gene. The V end lost 0 bases, the J end lost 8 bases, and 11 bases lay between the germline ends. The CDR3 sequence is 14 residues long. The V gene's germline CDR1 is SGHRS and CDR2 YFSETQ.

The chain uses TRBV13 and TRBJ2-1, with 8 bases matching TRBD2. Germline loops: CDR1 PRHDT, CDR2 FYEKMQ (reference sequence). This CDR3 comprises 15 residues. V lost 5 bases and J lost 7; bases outside the gene matches: 10. The CDR3: CASSPPLAGTNEQFF. The CDR3, as DNA: TGTGCCAGCAGCCCCCCCTTAGCGGGAACTAATGAGCAGTTCTTC. The whole variable domain, remainder taken from reference TRBV13 and TRBJ2-1, is AAGVIQSPRHLIKEKRETATLKCYPIPRHDTVYWYQQGPGQDPQFLISFYEKMQSDKGSIPDRFSAQQFSDYHSELNMSSLELGDSALYFCASSPPLAGTNEQFFGPGTRLTVL.

This chain connects TRBV18 to TRBJ1-1; tentatively, D is TRBD1 (6 bases). The germline V gene has CDR1 KGHSH and CDR2 LQKENI. V was shortened by 0 bases and J by 5 bases, with 10 bases between the two germline ends. The CDR3 loop spans 14 amino acids. In DNA form, the CDR3 reads TGTGCCAGCTCACCACCGAGGGGGGGTACTGAAGCTTTCTTT. Translated: CASSPPRGGTEAFF.

CDR3 DNA: TGTGCCGGACTGGGACAGGGGAATCAGCCCCAGCATTTT. As protein: CAGLGQGNQPQHF. This chain uses TRBV19 with TRBJ1-5; 10 nucleotides agree with TRBD1. The CDR3 runs 13 residues. CDR1 is LNHDA and CDR2 is SQIVND in the germline V gene (reference sequence). V lost 11 bases, J lost 4 bases, and 5 bases stayed unmatched.

The V gene is TRBV6-6, the J gene TRBJ2-1; D is ambiguous. Per the germline V gene, CDR1 is MNHNY and CDR2 is SVGAGI (reference sequence). The CDR3 totals 13 residues. Trimming stripped 6 bases from V and 0 bases from J, with 6 bases between. The CDR3 DNA follows: TGTGCCAGCAGGGGCAGCTCCTACAATGAGCAGTTCTTC. Translating gives CASRGSSYNEQFF.

The chain recombines TRBV2 with TRBJ1-2, with 8 bases matching TRBD1. Germline V gives CDR1 SNHLY, CDR2 FYNNEI. CDR3 size: 16 residues. The V and J ends lost 6 bases and 1 base, in that order; junction bases with no gene match: 10. The CDR3: CASSPGQGNINYGYTF. The CDR3 DNA reads TGTGCCAGCAGCCCTGGACAGGGTAACATTAACTATGGCTACACCTTC.